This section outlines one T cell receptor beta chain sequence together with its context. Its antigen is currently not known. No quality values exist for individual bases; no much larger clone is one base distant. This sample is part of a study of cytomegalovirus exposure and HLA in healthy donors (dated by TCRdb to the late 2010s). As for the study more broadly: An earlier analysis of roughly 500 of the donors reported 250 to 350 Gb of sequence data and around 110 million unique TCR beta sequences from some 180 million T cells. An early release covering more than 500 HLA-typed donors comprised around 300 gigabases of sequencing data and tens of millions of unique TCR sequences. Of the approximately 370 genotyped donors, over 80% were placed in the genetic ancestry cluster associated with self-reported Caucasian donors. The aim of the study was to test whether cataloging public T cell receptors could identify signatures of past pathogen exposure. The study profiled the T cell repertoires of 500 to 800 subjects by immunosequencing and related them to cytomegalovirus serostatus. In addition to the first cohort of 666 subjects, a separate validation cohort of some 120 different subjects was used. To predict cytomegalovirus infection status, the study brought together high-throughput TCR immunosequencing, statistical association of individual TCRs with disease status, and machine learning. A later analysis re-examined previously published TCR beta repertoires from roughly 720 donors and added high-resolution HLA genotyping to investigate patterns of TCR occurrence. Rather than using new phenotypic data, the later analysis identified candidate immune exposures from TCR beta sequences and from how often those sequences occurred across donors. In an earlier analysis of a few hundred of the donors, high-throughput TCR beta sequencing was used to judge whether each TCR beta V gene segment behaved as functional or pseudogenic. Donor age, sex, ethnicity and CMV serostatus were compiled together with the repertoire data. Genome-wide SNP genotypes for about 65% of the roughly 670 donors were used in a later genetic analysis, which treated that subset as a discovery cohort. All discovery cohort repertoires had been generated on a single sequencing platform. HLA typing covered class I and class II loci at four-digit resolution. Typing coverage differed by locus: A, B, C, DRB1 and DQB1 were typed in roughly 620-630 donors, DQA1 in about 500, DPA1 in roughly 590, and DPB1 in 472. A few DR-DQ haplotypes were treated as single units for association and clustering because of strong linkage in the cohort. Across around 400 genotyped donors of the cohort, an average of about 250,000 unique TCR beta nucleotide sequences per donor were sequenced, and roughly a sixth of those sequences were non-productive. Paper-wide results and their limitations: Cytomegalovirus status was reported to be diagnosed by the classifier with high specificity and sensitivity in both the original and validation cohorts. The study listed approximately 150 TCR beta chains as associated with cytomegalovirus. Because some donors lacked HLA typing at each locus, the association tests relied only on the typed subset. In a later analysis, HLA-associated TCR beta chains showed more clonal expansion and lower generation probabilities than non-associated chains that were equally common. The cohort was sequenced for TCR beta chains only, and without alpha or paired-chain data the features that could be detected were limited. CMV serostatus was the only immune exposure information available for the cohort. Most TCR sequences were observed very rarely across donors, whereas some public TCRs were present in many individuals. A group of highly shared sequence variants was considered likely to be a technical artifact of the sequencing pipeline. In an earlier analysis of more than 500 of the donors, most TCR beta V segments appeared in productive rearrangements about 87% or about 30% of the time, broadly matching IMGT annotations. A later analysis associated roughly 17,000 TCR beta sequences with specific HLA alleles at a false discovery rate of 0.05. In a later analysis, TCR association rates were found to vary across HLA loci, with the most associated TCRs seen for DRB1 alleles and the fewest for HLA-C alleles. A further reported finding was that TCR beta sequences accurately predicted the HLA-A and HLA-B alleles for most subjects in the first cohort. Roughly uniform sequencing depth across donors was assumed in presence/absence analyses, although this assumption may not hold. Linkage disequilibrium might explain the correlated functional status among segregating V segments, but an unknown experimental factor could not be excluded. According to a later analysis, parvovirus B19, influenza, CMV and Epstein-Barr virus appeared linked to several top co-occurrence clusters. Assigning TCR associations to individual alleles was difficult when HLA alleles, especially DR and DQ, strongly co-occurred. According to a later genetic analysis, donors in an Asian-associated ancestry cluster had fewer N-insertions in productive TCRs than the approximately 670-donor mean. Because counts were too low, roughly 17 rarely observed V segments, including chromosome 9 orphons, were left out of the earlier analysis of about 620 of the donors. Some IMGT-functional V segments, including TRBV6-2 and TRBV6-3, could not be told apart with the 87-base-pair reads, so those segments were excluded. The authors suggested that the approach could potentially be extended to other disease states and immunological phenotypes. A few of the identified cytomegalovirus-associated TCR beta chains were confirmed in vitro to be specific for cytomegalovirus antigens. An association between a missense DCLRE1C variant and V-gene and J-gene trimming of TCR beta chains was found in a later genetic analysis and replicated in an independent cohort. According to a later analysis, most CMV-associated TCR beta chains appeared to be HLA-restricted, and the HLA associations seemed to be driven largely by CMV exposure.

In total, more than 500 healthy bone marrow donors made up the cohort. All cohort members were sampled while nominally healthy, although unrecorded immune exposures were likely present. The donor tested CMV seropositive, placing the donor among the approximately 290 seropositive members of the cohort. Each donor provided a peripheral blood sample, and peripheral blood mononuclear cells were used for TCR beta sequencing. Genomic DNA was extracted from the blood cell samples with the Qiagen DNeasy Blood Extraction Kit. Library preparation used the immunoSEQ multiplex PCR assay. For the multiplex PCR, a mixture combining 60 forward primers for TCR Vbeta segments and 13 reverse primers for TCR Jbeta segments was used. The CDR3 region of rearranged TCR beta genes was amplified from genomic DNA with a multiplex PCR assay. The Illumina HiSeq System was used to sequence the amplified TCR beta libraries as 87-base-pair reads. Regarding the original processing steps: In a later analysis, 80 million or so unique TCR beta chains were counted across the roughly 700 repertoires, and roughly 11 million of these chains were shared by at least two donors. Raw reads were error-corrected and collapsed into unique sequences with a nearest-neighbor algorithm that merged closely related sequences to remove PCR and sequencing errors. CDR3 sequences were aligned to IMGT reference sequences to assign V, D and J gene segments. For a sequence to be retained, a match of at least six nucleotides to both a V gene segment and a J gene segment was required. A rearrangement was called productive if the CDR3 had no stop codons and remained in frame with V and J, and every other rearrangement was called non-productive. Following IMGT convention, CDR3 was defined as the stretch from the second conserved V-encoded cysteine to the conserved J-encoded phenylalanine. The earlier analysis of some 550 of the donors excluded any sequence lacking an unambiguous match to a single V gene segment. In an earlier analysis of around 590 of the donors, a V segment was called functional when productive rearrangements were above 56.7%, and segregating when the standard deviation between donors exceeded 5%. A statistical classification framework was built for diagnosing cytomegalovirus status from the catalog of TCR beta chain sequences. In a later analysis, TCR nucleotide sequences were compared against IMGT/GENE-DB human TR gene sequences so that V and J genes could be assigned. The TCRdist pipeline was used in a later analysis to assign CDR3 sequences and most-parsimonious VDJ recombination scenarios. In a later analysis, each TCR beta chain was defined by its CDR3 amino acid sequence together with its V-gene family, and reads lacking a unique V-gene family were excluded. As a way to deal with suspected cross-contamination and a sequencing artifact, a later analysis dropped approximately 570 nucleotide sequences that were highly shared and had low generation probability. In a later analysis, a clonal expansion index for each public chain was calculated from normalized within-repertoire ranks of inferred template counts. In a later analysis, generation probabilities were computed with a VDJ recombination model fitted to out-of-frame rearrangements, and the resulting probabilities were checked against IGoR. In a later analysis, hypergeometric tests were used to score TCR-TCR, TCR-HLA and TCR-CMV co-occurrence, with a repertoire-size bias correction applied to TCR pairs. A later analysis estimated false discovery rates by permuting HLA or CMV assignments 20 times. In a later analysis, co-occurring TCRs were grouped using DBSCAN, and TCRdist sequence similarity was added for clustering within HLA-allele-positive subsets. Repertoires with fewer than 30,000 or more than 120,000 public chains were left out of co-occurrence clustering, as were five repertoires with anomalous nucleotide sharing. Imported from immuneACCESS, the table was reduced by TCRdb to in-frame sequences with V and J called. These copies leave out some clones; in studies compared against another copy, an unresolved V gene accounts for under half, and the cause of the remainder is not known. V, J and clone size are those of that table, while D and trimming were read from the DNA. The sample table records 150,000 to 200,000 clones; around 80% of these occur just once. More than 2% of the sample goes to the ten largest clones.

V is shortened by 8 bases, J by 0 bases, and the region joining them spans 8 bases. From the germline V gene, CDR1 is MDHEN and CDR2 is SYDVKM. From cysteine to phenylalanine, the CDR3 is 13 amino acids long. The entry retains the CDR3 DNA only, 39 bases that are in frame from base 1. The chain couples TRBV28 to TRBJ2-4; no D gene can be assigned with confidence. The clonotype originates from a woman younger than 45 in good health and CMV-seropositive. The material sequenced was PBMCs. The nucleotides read TGTGCCAGCCGCAGACTAGCCAAAAACATTCAGTACTTC. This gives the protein CASRRLAKNIQYF.